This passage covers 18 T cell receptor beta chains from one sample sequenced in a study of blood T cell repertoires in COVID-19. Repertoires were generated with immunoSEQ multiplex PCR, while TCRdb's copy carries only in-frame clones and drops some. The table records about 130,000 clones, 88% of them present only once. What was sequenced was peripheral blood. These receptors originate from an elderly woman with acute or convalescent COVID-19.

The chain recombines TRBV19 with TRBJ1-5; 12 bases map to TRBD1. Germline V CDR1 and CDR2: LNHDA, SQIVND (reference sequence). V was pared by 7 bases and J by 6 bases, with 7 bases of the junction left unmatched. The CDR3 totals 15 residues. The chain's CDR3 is CASIPGQGARQPQHF. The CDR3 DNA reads TGTGCCAGTATTCCGGGACAGGGGGCCCGTCAGCCCCAGCATTTT.

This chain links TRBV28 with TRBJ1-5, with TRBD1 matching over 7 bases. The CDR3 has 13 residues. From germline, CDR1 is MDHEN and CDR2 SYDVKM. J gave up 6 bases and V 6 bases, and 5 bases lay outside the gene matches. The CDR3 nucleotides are TGTGCCAGCAGAAGGGGGCGCGTTCAGCCCCAGCATTTT. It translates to CASRRGRVQPQHF.

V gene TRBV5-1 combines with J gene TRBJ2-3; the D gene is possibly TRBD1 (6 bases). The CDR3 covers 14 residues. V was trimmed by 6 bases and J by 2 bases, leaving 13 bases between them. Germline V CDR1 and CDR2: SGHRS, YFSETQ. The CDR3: CASTRGQLTDTQYF. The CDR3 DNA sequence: TGCGCCAGCACCCGTGGACAGCTCACAGATACGCAGTATTTT.

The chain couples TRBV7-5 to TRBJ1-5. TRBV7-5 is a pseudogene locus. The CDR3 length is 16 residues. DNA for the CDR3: TGTGCCAGAAGCTCCCTGGGGGGGTCTAGTAATCAGCCCCAGCATTTT. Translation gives CARSSLGGSSNQPQHF.

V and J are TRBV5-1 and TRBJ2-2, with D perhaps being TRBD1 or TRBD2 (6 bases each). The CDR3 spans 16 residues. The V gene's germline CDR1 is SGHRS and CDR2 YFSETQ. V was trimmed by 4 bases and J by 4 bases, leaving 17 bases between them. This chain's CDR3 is CASSLGGHIGTGELFF. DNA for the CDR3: TGCGCCAGCAGCCTGGGGGGCCACATAGGCACCGGGGAGCTGTTTTTT.

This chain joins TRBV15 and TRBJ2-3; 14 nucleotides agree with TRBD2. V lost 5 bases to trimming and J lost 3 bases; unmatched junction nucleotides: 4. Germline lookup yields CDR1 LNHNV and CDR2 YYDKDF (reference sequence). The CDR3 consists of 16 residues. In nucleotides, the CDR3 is TGTGCCACCAGCGCGGGACTAGCGGGAGAAACAGATACGCAGTATTTT. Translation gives CATSAGLAGETDTQYF.

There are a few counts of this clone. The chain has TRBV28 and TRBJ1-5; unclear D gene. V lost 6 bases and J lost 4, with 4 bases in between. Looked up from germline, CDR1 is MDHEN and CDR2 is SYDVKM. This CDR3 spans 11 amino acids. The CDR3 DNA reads TGTGCCAGCAGCCAAAATCAGCCCCAGCATTTT. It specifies CASSQNQPQHF.

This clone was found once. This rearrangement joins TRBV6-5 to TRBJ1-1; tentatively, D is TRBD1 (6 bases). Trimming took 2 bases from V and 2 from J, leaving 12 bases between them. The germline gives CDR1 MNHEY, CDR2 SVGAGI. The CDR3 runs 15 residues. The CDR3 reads CASSYGGGVNTEAFF. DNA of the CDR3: TGTGCCAGCAGTTACGGGGGGGGCGTAAACACTGAAGCTTTCTTT.

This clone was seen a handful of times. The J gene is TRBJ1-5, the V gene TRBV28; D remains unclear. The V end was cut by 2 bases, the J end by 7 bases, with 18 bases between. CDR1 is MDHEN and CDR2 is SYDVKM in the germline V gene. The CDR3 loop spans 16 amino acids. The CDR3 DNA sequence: TGTGCCAGCAGTTTAATACCGAGCATCGGAGGGCAGCCCCAGCATTTT. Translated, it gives CASSLIPSIGGQPQHF. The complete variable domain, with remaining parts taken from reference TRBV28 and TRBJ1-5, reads DVKVTQSSRYLVKRTGEKVFLECVQDMDHENMFWYRQDPGLGLRLIYFSYDVKMKEKGDIPEGYSVSREKKERFSLILESASTNQTSMYLCASSLIPSIGGQPQHFGDGTRLSIL.

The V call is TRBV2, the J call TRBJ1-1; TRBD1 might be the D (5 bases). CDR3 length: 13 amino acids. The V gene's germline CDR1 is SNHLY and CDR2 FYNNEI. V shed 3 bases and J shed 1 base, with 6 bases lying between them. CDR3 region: CASSDDRNTEAFF. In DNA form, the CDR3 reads TGTGCCAGCAGTGATGACAGGAACACTGAAGCTTTCTTT.

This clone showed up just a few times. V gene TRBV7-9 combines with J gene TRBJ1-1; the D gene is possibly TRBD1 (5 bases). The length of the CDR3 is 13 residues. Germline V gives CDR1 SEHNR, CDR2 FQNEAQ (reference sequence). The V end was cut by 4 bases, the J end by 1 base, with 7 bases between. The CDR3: CASSSTENTEAFF. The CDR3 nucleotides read TGTGCCAGCAGCTCGACAGAGAACACTGAAGCTTTCTTT.

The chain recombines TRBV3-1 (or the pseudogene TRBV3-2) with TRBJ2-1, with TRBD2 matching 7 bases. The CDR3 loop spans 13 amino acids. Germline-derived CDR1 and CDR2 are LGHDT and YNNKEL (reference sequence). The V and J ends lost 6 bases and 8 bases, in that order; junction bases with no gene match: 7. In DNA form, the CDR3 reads TGTGCCAGCAGTGTTGCGGGAGTGGATGAGCAGTTCTTC. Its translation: CASSVAGVDEQFF.

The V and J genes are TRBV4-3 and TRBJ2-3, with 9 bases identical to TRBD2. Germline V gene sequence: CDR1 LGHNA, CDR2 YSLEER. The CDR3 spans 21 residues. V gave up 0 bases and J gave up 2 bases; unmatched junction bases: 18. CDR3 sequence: CASSQELLPAGGTYFTDTQYF. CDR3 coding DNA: TGCGCCAGCAGCCAAGAACTTCTCCCAGCGGGGGGCACCTACTTCACAGATACGCAGTATTTT.

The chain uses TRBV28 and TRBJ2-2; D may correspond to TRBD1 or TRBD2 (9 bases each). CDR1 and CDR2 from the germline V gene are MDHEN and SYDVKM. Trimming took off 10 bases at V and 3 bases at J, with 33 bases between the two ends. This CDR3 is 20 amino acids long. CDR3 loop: CATTSTGGVGGGAYTGELFF. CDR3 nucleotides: TGTGCCACGACGTCGACAGGGGGAGTCGGCGGGGGGGCCTACACCGGGGAGCTGTTTTTT.

CDR3 sequence: CASSGDRGFGAGELFF. CDR3 DNA sequence: TGTGCCAGCAGCGGGGACAGGGGATTTGGGGCCGGGGAGCTGTTTTTT. The chain couples TRBV13 to TRBJ2-2; 10 positions match TRBD1. The CDR3 is made up of 16 amino acids. The junction had 9 bases not matched to a gene; V was cut back by 5 bases and J by 6 bases. Per germline, CDR1 PRHDT and CDR2 FYEKMQ (reference sequence).

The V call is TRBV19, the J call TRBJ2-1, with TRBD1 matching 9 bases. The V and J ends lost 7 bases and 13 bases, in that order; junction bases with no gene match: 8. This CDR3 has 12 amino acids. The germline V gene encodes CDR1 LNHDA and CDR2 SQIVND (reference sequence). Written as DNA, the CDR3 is TGTGCCAGTAAGGGGACAGGGACAATTCAGTTCTTC. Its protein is CASKGTGTIQFF.

The CDR3 reads CASSYSFSANTEAFF. The CDR3, as DNA: TGTGCCAGCAGTTACTCTTTTAGTGCGAACACTGAAGCTTTCTTT. The chain recombines TRBV6-5 with TRBJ1-1; the D is unclear. Trimming removed 0 bases from V and 1 base from J, with 9 bases in between. This CDR3 has 15 amino acids. Germline V lookup: CDR1 MNHEY, CDR2 SVGAGI.

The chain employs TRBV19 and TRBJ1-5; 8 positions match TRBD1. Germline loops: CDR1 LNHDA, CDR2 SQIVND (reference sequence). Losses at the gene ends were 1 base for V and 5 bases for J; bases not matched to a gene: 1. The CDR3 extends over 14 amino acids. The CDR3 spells CASSIVQGDQPQHF. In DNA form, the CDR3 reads TGTGCCAGTAGTATAGTACAGGGGGATCAGCCCCAGCATTTT.